These 29 T cell receptor beta chains came from one sample sequenced in a study of T-cell memory formation after mild COVID-19. MiXCR, applied by TCRdb to the 5' RACE reads, yields one record per CDR3 protein. This sample carries approximately 300,000 distinct CDR3 sequences, roughly 15% of them seen once, and the ten largest clones take 22%. Sequenced sample: PBMCs or a T cell subset sorted from them (not recorded which). The receptor source for this set is a man aged 18 to 35 who had mild COVID-19 (a few samples of this study predate the infection). Cell type and time point are not known.

The rearrangement uses TRBV6-2 or TRBV6-3 and TRBJ1-1, with TRBD1 matching 8 bases. This CDR3 comprises 14 residues. Per the germline V gene, CDR1 is MNHEY and CDR2 is SVGEGT. J lost 4 bases, V lost 2 bases, and 3 bases had no gene match. The CDR3 DNA is TGTGCCAGCAGTTACCAGGGGGCTGTCACTGAAGCTTTCTTT. It specifies CASSYQGAVTEAFF.

Many counts were recorded for this clonotype. The chain carries TRBV29-1 and TRBJ2-3; D is unresolved. This CDR3 has 15 residues. Germline V lookup: CDR1 SQVTM, CDR2 ANQGSEA. The V and J ends lost 6 bases and 0 bases respectively, with 16 bases between them. The CDR3 coding sequence is TGCAGCGTCGAGGCCGGAACGAGAAGCACAGATACGCAGTATTTT. The encoded protein is CSVEAGTRSTDTQYF.

This clonotype was counted at least ten times. This chain connects TRBV4-3 to TRBJ1-2, with unresolved D. The V gene lost 0 bases and the J gene lost 3 bases, with 11 bases spanning the gap. Germline V gives CDR1 LGHNA, CDR2 YSLEER. The CDR3 spans 15 residues. In nucleotides, the CDR3 is TGCGCCAGCAGCCAAGATATAGGAGAAGACTATGGCTACACCTTC. This translates into CASSQDIGEDYGYTF.

This clonotype was picked up a small number of times. The chain is built from TRBV5-1 and TRBJ2-2; TRBD1 aligns across 7 bases. J gave up 6 bases and V 6 bases, and 8 bases lay outside the gene matches. The CDR3 consists of 14 residues. Germline V gene lookup returns CDR1 SGHRS and CDR2 YFSETQ. CDR3 in amino acids: CASTEDRSSGELFF. CDR3 DNA: TGCGCCAGCACCGAGGACAGGTCCTCCGGGGAGCTGTTTTTT.

The CDR3 DNA follows: TGTGCCAGCTCACCCGGGACAGAAAATGAAAAACTGTTTTTT. It yields the protein CASSPGTENEKLFF. The rearrangement uses TRBV18 and TRBJ1-4; 7 bases fit TRBD1. The CDR3 is 14 residues long. Germline CDR1 reads KGHSH; CDR2 reads LQKENI. Trimming at V came to 3 bases and at J to 5 bases, leaving 3 bases not matched to a gene.

This clonotype was seen just once. This chain connects TRBV5-1 to TRBJ2-1; no definite D call. The germline V gene has CDR1 SGHRS and CDR2 YFSETQ. This CDR3 has 14 amino acids. V lost 0 bases, J lost 5 bases, and 9 bases lay in between. Here the CDR3 reads CASSLGSDDNEQFF. The CDR3 DNA follows: TGCGCCAGCAGCTTGGGGTCGGACGACAATGAGCAGTTCTTC.

This clonotype has a count of ten or more. The chain joins TRBV7-9 to TRBJ2-1; no clear D. The germline V and J ends were trimmed by 5 bases and 5 bases, with 13 bases remaining between them. Germline V gene lookup returns CDR1 SEHNR and CDR2 FQNEAQ (reference sequence). The CDR3 runs to 14 residues. CDR3 nucleotide sequence: TGTGCCAGCAGCCCCCAGGCGGCCAACAATGAGCAGTTCTTC. It yields the protein CASSPQAANNEQFF. The full variable domain, in which reference TRBV7-9 and TRBJ2-1 provide the parts outside the CDR3, is DTGVSQNPRHKITKRGQNVTFRCDPISEHNRLYWYRQTLGQGPEFLTYFQNEAQLEKSRLLSDRFSAERPKGSFSTLEIQRTEQGDSAMYLCASSPQAANNEQFFGPGTRLTVL.

This chain links TRBV20-1 with TRBJ2-1; D not certain. Trimming took 0 bases from V and 9 from J, leaving 9 bases between them. The CDR3 length is 12 residues. Germline loops: CDR1 DFQATT, CDR2 SNEGSKA (reference sequence). Here the CDR3 reads CSARDDPTEQFF. In DNA form, the CDR3 reads TGCAGTGCTAGAGATGATCCGACTGAGCAGTTCTTC.

V and J are TRBV6-6 and TRBJ1-2; a weak D match, TRBD1 (6 bases). Trimming shortened V by 7 bases and J by 4 bases, and 19 bases separated the two germline ends. The CDR3 spans 15 residues. Germline assignment: CDR1 MNHNY and CDR2 SVGAGI (reference sequence). The CDR3 reads CASTRLPDRPYGYTF. CDR3 DNA: TGTGCCAGCACCAGACTCCCGGACAGACCCTATGGCTACACCTTC.

This clonotype was counted ten times or more. The chain recombines TRBV5-8 with TRBJ2-7, with D uncertain. The CDR3 extends over 8 amino acids. Germline V gene data show CDR1 as SGHTS and CDR2 as YDEGEE. Trimming left V 7 bases short and J 12 bases short, with 8 bases between. CDR3 coding DNA: TGTGCCAGCGTTAGTCTGTACGTC. Amino acids: CASVSLYV.

This clonotype was seen a handful of times. V and J are TRBV27 and TRBJ1-5; D unresolved. Germline V lookup: CDR1 MNHEY, CDR2 SMNVEV (reference sequence). The germline V and J ends were trimmed by 0 bases and 0 bases, with 3 bases remaining between them. The length of the CDR3 is 14 residues. The CDR3 is CASSLSDSNQPQHF. The CDR3 DNA reads as TGTGCCAGCAGTTTATCGGATAGCAATCAGCCCCAGCATTTT.

This clonotype was picked up a small number of times. The rearrangement uses TRBV6-6 and TRBJ1-1; 8 positions match TRBD1. CDR3 size: 14 residues. Germline values: CDR1 MNHNY, CDR2 SVGAGI (reference sequence). J gave up 3 bases and V 4 bases, and 4 bases lay outside the gene matches. The CDR3, as DNA: TGTGCCAGCAGTTTTGACAGGGGTTACACTGAAGCTTTCTTT. Amino acid sequence: CASSFDRGYTEAFF.

The V call is TRBV14, the J call TRBJ2-3; tentatively, D is TRBD2 (5 bases). The CDR3 spans 17 residues. Trimming removed 0 bases at V and 2 bases at J, with 15 bases between. Germline V gives CDR1 SGHDN, CDR2 FVKESK. Here the CDR3 DNA reads TGTGCCAGCAGCCAAGATCTGTCGCCGGGGTACACAGATACGCAGTATTTT. Amino acids: CASSQDLSPGYTDTQYF.

This clonotype came up a few times. J is TRBJ1-2 and V is TRBV27; D call uncertain. Germline values: CDR1 MNHEY, CDR2 SMNVEV (reference sequence). The CDR3 is 15 amino acids. The V end was cut by 3 bases, the J end by 4 bases, with 15 bases between. CDR3 DNA: TGTGCCAGCAGTTTTTCGGCTGGGGTACGCTATGGCTACACCTTC. Translating it yields CASSFSAGVRYGYTF.

This clonotype came up many times. This chain uses TRBV7-9 with TRBJ2-3; no reliable D call. Germline CDR1 SEHNR, CDR2 FQNEAQ (reference sequence). This CDR3 spans 14 amino acids. Trimming pared 9 bases from V and 1 base from J, leaving 14 bases between. Written as DNA, the CDR3 is TGTGCCAGGCAGGCCATCCGAGGCACAGATACGCAGTATTTT. Protein product: CARQAIRGTDTQYF. The whole variable domain, remainder taken from reference TRBV7-9 and TRBJ2-3, is DTGVSQNPRHKITKRGQNVTFRCDPISEHNRLYWYRQTLGQGPEFLTYFQNEAQLEKSRLLSDRFSAERPKGSFSTLEIQRTEQGDSAMYLCARQAIRGTDTQYFGPGTRLTVL.

This clonotype was seen ten or more times. The chain uses TRBV9 and TRBJ2-2; 9 bases align to TRBD1. This CDR3 is 16 amino acids long. V shed 4 bases and J 0 bases; nucleotides not matched to a gene: 4. The germline CDR1 and CDR2 sequences are SGDLS and YYNGEE. The DNA for the CDR3 is TGTGCCAGCAGCTTCCGGGACAGGGCGAACACCGGGGAGCTGTTTTTT. Its protein product is CASSFRDRANTGELFF. The whole variable domain, filled in from reference TRBV9 and TRBJ2-2, reads DSGVTQTPKHLITATGQRVTLRCSPRSGDLSVYWYQQSLDQGLQFLIQYYNGEERAKGNILERFSAQQFPDLHSELNLSSLELGDSALYFCASSFRDRANTGELFFGEGSRLTVL.

This clonotype was seen a few times. The J gene is TRBJ2-1, the V gene TRBV5-5; the match to TRBD1 covers 7 bases. The trim removed 0 bases at V and 10 bases at J, leaving 7 bases unmatched. This CDR3 is built from 14 residues. Per the germline V gene, CDR1 is SGHKS and CDR2 is YYEKEE (reference sequence). CDR3 residues: CASSLAWGTAEQFF. The CDR3 coding sequence is TGTGCCAGCAGCTTGGCCTGGGGGACAGCCGAGCAGTTCTTC.

The chain combines TRBV12-3 or TRBV12-4 with TRBJ2-1, with TRBD2 as a possible D gene (5 bases). The V end was cut by 7 bases, the J end by 7 bases, with 17 bases between. The CDR3 totals 14 residues. CDR3 DNA: TGTGCCAGCACCATACGGAGGATGGAGAATGAGCAGTTCTTC. Protein sequence: CASTIRRMENEQFF.

This rearrangement joins TRBV5-8 to TRBJ1-1; weak D call: TRBD1 (6 bases). In germline, CDR1 is SGHTS, CDR2 YDEGEE. Trimming stripped 4 bases from V and 0 bases from J, with 16 bases between. This CDR3 has 16 amino acids. The CDR3 bases are TGTGCCAGCAGCGGATGGACACAGGGCATGAACACTGAAGCTTTCTTT. It specifies CASSGWTQGMNTEAFF.

The rearrangement links TRBV3-1 to TRBJ1-6, with D hard to call. Trimming pared 2 bases from V and 7 bases from J, leaving 9 bases between. Germline-derived CDR1 and CDR2 are LGHDT and YNNKEL (reference sequence). CDR3 length: 14 residues. DNA for the CDR3: TGTGCCAGCAGCCAACTGCAGGAGAATTCACCCCTCCACTTT. The encoded protein is CASSQLQENSPLHF. The full variable domain, rest sourced from reference TRBV3-1 and TRBJ1-6, is DTAVSQTPKYLVTQMGNDKSIKCEQNLGHDTMYWYKQDSKKFLKIMFSYNNKELIINETVPNRFSPKSPDKAHLNLHINSLELGDSAVYFCASSQLQENSPLHFGNGTRLTVT.

This clonotype was observed a few times. The genes are TRBV4-1 and TRBJ2-1; D is unclear. CDR1 and CDR2 (germline): MGHRA, YSYEKL. Trimming took 3 bases from V and 9 from J, leaving 12 bases between them. The CDR3 totals 13 residues. The CDR3 DNA follows: TGCGCCAGCAGCCAGACGAAGCAGGTTGAGCAGTTCTTC. This sequence encodes CASSQTKQVEQFF.

The genes are TRBV4-3 and TRBJ2-7, with D perhaps matching TRBD1 or TRBD2 (5 bases each). Germline-derived CDR1 and CDR2 are LGHNA and YSLEER. Trimming pared 6 bases from V and 1 base from J, leaving 13 bases between. The CDR3 has 14 amino acids. Written as DNA, the CDR3 is TGCGCCAGCAGGGAGGAGACAGCGTCCTACGAGCAGTACTTC. This translates into CASREETASYEQYF.

The CDR3 sequence is CASSVQGFPEAFF. CDR3 sequence (DNA): TGTGCCAGCAGCGTTCAGGGTTTCCCTGAAGCTTTCTTT. The chain couples TRBV7-9 to TRBJ1-1, with D tentatively TRBD1 (5 bases). Trimming shortened V by 5 bases and J by 6 bases, and 13 bases separated the two germline ends. CDR1 is SEHNR and CDR2 is FQNEAQ in the germline V gene (reference sequence). The CDR3 totals 13 residues.

The chain carries TRBV12-3 or TRBV12-4 and TRBJ1-5, with TRBD1 as a possible D gene (6 bases). The CDR3 extends over 14 amino acids. V gave up 3 bases and J gave up 6 bases, with 12 bases separating them. CDR3 amino acids: CASSFLTGFQPQHF. The CDR3, as DNA: TGTGCCAGCAGTTTTCTTACAGGGTTTCAGCCCCAGCATTTT.

The sample holds a few counts of this clonotype. V is TRBV30 and J is TRBJ1-1, with a tentative D call TRBD1 (6 bases). From germline, CDR1 is GTSNPN and CDR2 SVGIG (reference sequence). The CDR3 has 12 residues. The V gene lost 5 bases and the J gene lost 4 bases, with 11 bases spanning the gap. CDR3 bases: TGTGCCTGGGAGACAGGCGCCACTGAAGCTTTCTTT. Residues: CAWETGATEAFF. The complete variable domain, with remaining parts taken from reference TRBV30 and TRBJ1-1, reads SQTIHQWPATLVQPVGSPLSLECTVEGTSNPNLYWYRQAAGRGLQLLFYSVGIGQISSEVPQNLSASRPQDRQFILSSKKLLLSDSGFYLCAWETGATEAFFGQGTRLTVV.

The table lists this clonotype with many counts. V gene TRBV10-3 combines with J gene TRBJ2-1, with TRBD2 matching over 10 bases. Germline V gives CDR1 ENHRY, CDR2 SYGVKD. The V gene end was trimmed by 6 bases and the J gene end by 2 bases; junction bases not matched to a gene: 4. The CDR3 is 15 amino acids. The CDR3 bases are TGTGCCATCAGCTTCCTAGCGGGAGCCTACAATGAGCAGTTCTTC. This sequence encodes CAISFLAGAYNEQFF.

A remark on this clonotype: Its ends do not fully match the called genes, so a read error is possible. The rearrangement links TRBV4-2 to TRBJ1-3; D unclear. The CDR3 is 15 residues long. Germline CDR1 reads LGHNA; CDR2 reads YNFKEQ. CDR3 DNA: TGTGCCGGCAGCCAAGTCGCACTCTCTGGAAACACCATATATTTT. Translated: CAGSQVALSGNTIYF.

The rearrangement uses TRBV14 and TRBJ2-5; D uncertain. The CDR3 has 15 residues. Trimming left V 1 base short and J 4 bases short, with 13 bases between. Germline loops: CDR1 SGHDN, CDR2 FVKESK. The CDR3 nucleotides read TGTGCCAGCAGCCAAGCCGGAATTGGCTCAGAGACCCAGTACTTC. Residues: CASSQAGIGSETQYF.

This sequence joins TRBV20-1 and TRBJ1-5; maybe TRBD1 (6 bases). V was pared by 6 bases and J by 2 bases, with 11 bases between. The CDR3 contains 13 residues. Per germline, CDR1 DFQATT and CDR2 SNEGSKA (reference sequence). DNA of the CDR3: TGCAGTGCATGTAGGGGGGGCAATCAGCCCCAGCATTTT. Translation gives CSACRGGNQPQHF.